These T cell receptor beta chains were read from a single sample in a study of T cell responses to AZD1222 COVID-19 vaccine. Data came from immunoSEQ multiplex PCR; TCRdb stores just in-frame clones and leaves some out. This table holds around 78,000 clones, roughly 80% found once. The sequencing here drew on peripheral blood, taken on day 0 of AZD1222 vaccination. The source is an adult in good health. Both conserved end residues are part of each CDR3. A D gene is named only where the DNA matches it firmly. Clone size appears in some rows only: once, few, many, or a class for an expanded clone.

v_gene,j_gene,d_gene,abundance,CDR3nt,CDR3aa
TRBV21-1,TRBJ2-3,NA,once,TGTGCCAGCAACGCCTTAGATACGCAGTATTTT,CASNALDTQYF
TRBV27,TRBJ2-1,TRBD2,NA,TGTGCCAGCAGTCAACAGAAGGGTACCTACCTAGCGGAGATTTACAATGAGCAGTTCTTC,CASSQQKGTYLAEIYNEQFF
TRBV18,TRBJ1-2,NA,NA,TGTGCCAGCTCACTGGACGGTAACTATGGCTACACCTTC,CASSLDGNYGYTF
TRBV5-6,TRBJ1-1,NA,NA,TGTGCCAGCAGCTTGAGTTGGGGTGACAGTGAAGCTTTCTTT,CASSLSWGDSEAFF
TRBV11-2,TRBJ1-6,NA,once,TGTGCCAGCAGCGGGGGCATCTATAATTCACCCCTCCACTTT,CASSGGIYNSPLHF
TRBV6-5,TRBJ2-6,NA,few,TGTGCCAGCACCCACTTAAGCTCTGGGGCCAACGTCCTGACTTTC,CASTHLSSGANVLTF
TRBV2,TRBJ2-1,NA,NA,TGTGCCATCTCTCGGGGGGAGCAGTTCTTC,CAISRGEQFF
TRBV10-2,TRBJ1-2,NA,NA,TGCGCCAGCAGTGAATCGGCAGGAGCCAACTATGGCTACACCTTC,CASSESAGANYGYTF
TRBV5-1,TRBJ2-1,TRBD2,NA,TGCGCCAGCAGCAGGAGACTAGCGGGAGTAGACAATGAGCAGTTCTTC,CASSRRLAGVDNEQFF
TRBV30,TRBJ1-3,NA,few,TGTGCCTGGACCCGGGACGCCAGCTCTGGAAACACCATATATTTT,CAWTRDASSGNTIYF
TRBV19,TRBJ1-3,NA,NA,TGTGCCAGTAGTAATGCGTTACGCTCTGGAAACACCATATATTTT,CASSNALRSGNTIYF
TRBV14,TRBJ1-4,TRBD1,few,TGTGCCAGCAGCCGCGGACAGGATGAAAAACTGTTTTTT,CASSRGQDEKLFF
TRBV5-6,TRBJ1-5,NA,NA,TGTGCCAGCAGCTTGTACGAATATAGCAATCAGCCCCAGCATTTT,CASSLYEYSNQPQHF
TRBV5-6,TRBJ2-3,NA,NA,TGTGCCAGCAGCTTGTTCGGACAGAGTCAGGATACGCAGTATTTT,CASSLFGQSQDTQYF
TRBV25-1,TRBJ1-4,TRBD1,NA,TGTGCCAGCGGACAGGGCGCAACTAATGAAAAACTGTTTTTT,CASGQGATNEKLFF
TRBV4-3,TRBJ2-4,NA,NA,TGCGCCAGCAGCCAAGTGTTCACCGGTGTAGCCAAAAACATTCAGTACTTC,CASSQVFTGVAKNIQYF
TRBV27,TRBJ1-5,NA,once,TGTGCCAGCCGGCGGGGGCTGAATCAGCCCCAGCATTTT,CASRRGLNQPQHF
TRBV3-1/TRBV3-2,TRBJ2-3,TRBD2,NA,TGTGCCAGCAGCCTTACCGGGACTAGCGGGGTCACAGATACGCAGTATTTT,CASSLTGTSGVTDTQYF
TRBV5-1,TRBJ1-1,NA,once,TGCGCCAGCAGCTTGGGCGTGGGTTCTGAAGCTTTCTTT,CASSLGVGSEAFF
TRBV7-8,TRBJ2-5,NA,NA,TGTGCCAGCAGCTTGGTCGGTCGGGAAGCGACCCAGTACTTC,CASSLVGREATQYF
TRBV10-2,TRBJ2-1,NA,NA,TGCGCCAGCAATTTGAAGGGCAATGAGCAGTTCTTC,CASNLKGNEQFF
TRBV27,TRBJ1-6,TRBD1,medium-sized,TGTGCCAGCAGTGGACAGGGCCTTAATTCACCCCTCCACTTT,CASSGQGLNSPLHF
TRBV9,TRBJ1-1,TRBD1,many,TGTGCCAGCAGCATAGGGGGCTCCACTGAAGCTTTCTTT,CASSIGGSTEAFF
TRBV7-8,TRBJ2-7,TRBD1,NA,TGTGCCAGCAGCCCGCGGACAGGGAGCTACGAGCAGTACTTC,CASSPRTGSYEQYF
TRBV12-3/TRBV12-4,TRBJ2-7,TRBD1,NA,TGTGCCAGCAGAAGAGGGACAGCCGAAGGGTATTACTTC,CASRRGTAEGYYF
TRBV28,TRBJ1-5,NA,NA,TGTGCCAGCAGCCTCTCACCCAGGGTTCGCAGCAATCAGCCCCAGCATTTT,CASSLSPRVRSNQPQHF
TRBV6-4,TRBJ1-4,NA,NA,TGTGCCAGCAGTGTACAGGGAGGGGATGAAAAACTGTTTTTT,CASSVQGGDEKLFF
TRBV29-1,TRBJ2-3,NA,once,TGCAGCGTTGTAGCGTATCTGACGACAGATACGCAGTATTTT,CSVVAYLTTDTQYF